Sequencing of this TCR beta chain was carried out in a study of cytomegalovirus exposure and HLA in healthy donors. Study observations and caveats: A later analysis revealed that TCR association rates differed between HLA loci, peaking at DRB1 and bottoming out at HLA-C.

PCR employed 60 Vbeta and 13 Jbeta primers. Repertoires were generated with immunoSEQ multiplex PCR, while TCRdb's copy carries only in-frame clones and drops some. Here the sample spans 150,000 to 200,000 clones, more than 85% being singletons. V was trimmed by 0 bases and J by 8 bases, leaving 27 bases between them. CDR3 length: 19 amino acids. Germline CDR1 reads SGDLS; CDR2 reads YYNGEE. This clone occurred a few times. What it binds is not known. This TCR was sampled from a girl in the first two years of life in good health and CMV-seronegative. The sample consisted of PBMCs. The V and J genes are TRBV9 and TRBJ2-1, with TRBD2 as a possible D gene (7 bases). Here the CDR3 DNA reads TGTGCCAGCAGCGTAGCGCCGAGAGGGGGGCTAGCGGTCTCCGATGAGCAGTTCTTC. Translated, it gives CASSVAPRGGLAVSDEQFF. The whole variable domain, filled in from reference TRBV9 and TRBJ2-1, reads DSGVTQTPKHLITATGQRVTLRCSPRSGDLSVYWYQQSLDQGLQFLIQYYNGEERAKGNILERFSAQQFPDLHSELNLSSLELGDSALYFCASSVAPRGGLAVSDEQFFGPGTRLTVL.